Shown below are 9 T cell receptor beta chains from a single sample sequenced in a study of T-cell reconstitution after alpha-beta-depleted transplantation in children. During its preparation, the TCRbeta library received unique molecular identifiers. MiXCR, applied by TCRdb to the PCR reads, yields one record per CDR3 protein. Of roughly 350,000 distinct CDR3 sequences detected, over 9% appear once; the ten largest clones hold approximately 2.3%. Sequences were derived from PBMCs from the stem cell graft donor, sampled from the stem cell graft. These receptors all stem from a human donor who donated a stem cell graft to a child with acute lymphoblastic leukemia.

The CDR3 is CASSLIPGAGNEQFF. In DNA form, the CDR3 reads TGTGCCAGCAGCTTAATTCCGGGAGCAGGGAATGAGCAGTTCTTC. V gene TRBV7-2 combines with J gene TRBJ2-1; TRBD2 is a possible D gene (6 bases). CDR1 SGHTA and CDR2 FQGNSA come from the germline V gene. This CDR3 is 15 amino acids long. V lost 2 bases and J 7 bases, leaving 15 bases between the germline ends.

The genes are TRBV18 and TRBJ2-3; D unclear. Germline loops: CDR1 KGHSH, CDR2 LQKENI. The CDR3 is 13 amino acids. V dropped 8 bases and J dropped 6 bases, with 15 bases sitting between them. The CDR3 bases are TGTGCCAGCACCGAGGTAGCTTCCGATACGCAGTATTTT. This sequence encodes CASTEVASDTQYF. The entire variable domain, with the rest obtained from reference TRBV18 and TRBJ2-3, is as follows: NAGVMQNPRHLVRRRGQEARLRCSPMKGHSHVYWYRQLPEEGLKFMVYLQKENIIDESGMPKERFSAEFPKEGPSILRIQQVVRGDSAAYFCASTEVASDTQYFGPGTRLTVL.

This chain joins TRBV20-1 and TRBJ2-5, with TRBD2 identical over 9 bases. The CDR3 totals 14 residues. Losses at the gene ends were 4 bases for V and 5 bases for J; bases not matched to a gene: 8. Germline-derived CDR1 and CDR2 are DFQATT and SNEGSKA (reference sequence). The CDR3 nucleotides read TGCAGTGCTACCCGGATAGCGGGAGTTGAGACCCAGTACTTC. As protein: CSATRIAGVETQYF.

The chain uses TRBV7-3 and TRBJ2-4; D call uncertain. The germline V gene encodes CDR1 SGHTA and CDR2 FQGTGA. V shed 0 bases and J shed 0 bases, with 15 bases lying between them. This CDR3 is built from 18 residues. CDR3 in amino acids: CASSLTVTKGLAKNIQYF. The CDR3 nucleotides are TGTGCCAGCAGCTTAACAGTTACCAAGGGCTTAGCCAAAAACATTCAGTACTTC.

This clonotype showed up many times. The junction shows a germline mismatch at one end, possibly a read error. The V gene is TRBV5-1, the J gene TRBJ2-2; 10 bases are a match to TRBD1. CDR3 length: 16 residues. Germline V lookup: CDR1 SGHRS, CDR2 YFSETQ. CDR3 nucleotide sequence: TGTGCCAGCAGTTTGGACAGGGGGGGGAACACCGGGGAGCTGTTTTTT. Translation gives CASSLDRGGNTGELFF.

This clonotype was detected a few times. This rearrangement joins TRBV28 to TRBJ2-7; no clear D. Per the germline V gene, CDR1 is MDHEN and CDR2 is SYDVKM. This CDR3 has 12 residues. Trimming removed 1 base at V and 3 bases at J, with 4 bases between. The CDR3 DNA reads as TGTGCCAGCAGTTTATTGGTCTACGAGCAGTACTTC. The encoded protein is CASSLLVYEQYF. Full variable domain (remainder filled in from reference TRBV28 and TRBJ2-7): DVKVTQSSRYLVKRTGEKVFLECVQDMDHENMFWYRQDPGLGLRLIYFSYDVKMKEKGDIPEGYSVSREKKERFSLILESASTNQTSMYLCASSLLVYEQYFGPGTRLTVT.

The chain recombines TRBV7-9 with TRBJ2-1, with D possibly being TRBD1 or TRBD2 (6 bases each). Trimming cost V 5 bases and J 5 bases, with 13 bases left between them. The CDR3 runs 14 residues. Germline V gene lookup returns CDR1 SEHNR and CDR2 FQNEAQ (reference sequence). The DNA for the CDR3 is TGTGCCAGCAGCCCGCTTAGGGGGGACAATGAGCAGTTCTTC. Translating gives CASSPLRGDNEQFF.

This clonotype was seen more than once but under ten times. The rearrangement uses TRBV11-2 and TRBJ2-7; TRBD1 matches at 7 bases. The CDR3 has 14 residues. The V and J ends lost 3 bases and 7 bases, in that order; junction bases with no gene match: 9. Germline V gene data show CDR1 as SGHAT and CDR2 as FQNNGV. The CDR3 nucleotides are TGTGCCAGCAGCTTGGCGTGGACAGGCTGGGAGCAGTACTTC. Its protein is CASSLAWTGWEQYF.

The sample holds a few counts of this clonotype. V is TRBV13 and J is TRBJ2-7; D not certain. Trimming left V 5 bases short and J 7 bases short, with 9 bases between. Per germline, CDR1 PRHDT and CDR2 FYEKMQ (reference sequence). The CDR3 has 11 residues. The chain's CDR3 is CASSDAAEQYF. DNA of the CDR3: TGTGCCAGCAGCGACGCAGCGGAGCAGTACTTC.